This T cell receptor beta chain came from a study of shared clonotypes between healthy human individuals. Recent vaccinations or acute infections were absent in the healthy HIV-negative adult donors. Using 200 ng DNA, 32,000 or so T cell genomes, the sorted-subset replicate PCRs were run. Only in-frame clones appear in the TCRdb table, and some are missing; sequencing was by immunoSEQ multiplex PCR. Of over a million clones listed, 95% to 97% are singletons. About this clone itself: The antigen is not known.

Study conclusions and caveats: Having only a few donors restricted how much genetic and exposure-history diversity was captured. On the whole, naive subsets had larger estimated richness than memory subsets had.

CDR3 length: 15 amino acids. The germline gives CDR1 SGHTA, CDR2 FQGNSA. V lost 5 bases and J 6 bases, leaving 16 bases between the germline ends. J is TRBJ2-2 and V is TRBV7-2; no firm D call. This receptor was identified in a man aged 25 to 40 in good health. Specimen: naive CD4+ T cells sorted from blood. Subset indicated: CD45RA+ positively selected. CDR3 DNA sequence: TGTGCCAGCAGCACCTCCGGGCTACGAGCCGGGGAGCTGTTTTTT. This codes for CASSTSGLRAGELFF.